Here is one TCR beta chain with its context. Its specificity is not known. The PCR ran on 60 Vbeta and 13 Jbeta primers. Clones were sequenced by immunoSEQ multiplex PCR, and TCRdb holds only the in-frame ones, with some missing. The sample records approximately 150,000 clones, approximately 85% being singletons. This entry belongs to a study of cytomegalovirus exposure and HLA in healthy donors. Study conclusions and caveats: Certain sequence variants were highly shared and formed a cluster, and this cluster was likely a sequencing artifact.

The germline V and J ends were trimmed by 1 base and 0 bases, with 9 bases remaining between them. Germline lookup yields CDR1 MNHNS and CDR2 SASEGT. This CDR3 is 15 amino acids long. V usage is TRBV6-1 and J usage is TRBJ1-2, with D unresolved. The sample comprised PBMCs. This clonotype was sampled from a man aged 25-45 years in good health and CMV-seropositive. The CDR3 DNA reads TGTGCCAGCAGTGAAGTAGTTAGATCTAACTATGGCTACACCTTC. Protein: CASSEVVRSNYGYTF.